These T cell receptor beta chains were read from a single sample in a study of blood T cell repertoires in COVID-19. Only in-frame clones appear in the TCRdb table, and some are missing; sequencing was by immunoSEQ multiplex PCR. The table has about 74,000 clones, about 91% seen once. Specimen: peripheral blood. The receptors originated from a woman over 75 with active or convalescent COVID-19. Each CDR3 is given with its conserved first and last residue.

v_call	cdr3_aa
TRBV5-1	CASSQRPGQGIDEQFF
TRBV3-1/TRBV3-2	CASSLTSGNYNEQFF
TRBV2	CASTTQRLNEQFF
TRBV2	CASSVEAGGPEQYF
TRBV10-2	CASKQGADTIYF
TRBV19	CASSSSVRGGRGELFF
TRBV19	CASSPFLRQNTEAFF
TRBV5-6	CASSSGPRDYQRETQYF
TRBV29-1	CSVDRGLGYTF
TRBV5-1	CASSLQGSTGELFF
TRBV14	CASSQRQIATNEKLFF
TRBV13	CASSLAEEREAANEQFF
TRBV7-2	CASSFGLLPGEQFF
TRBV2	CASSHSGQANYGYTF
TRBV4-3	CASSPRTGGYEQYF
TRBV29-1	CSVSDRGTVWFF
TRBV27	CASSFGQGAGYNSPLHF
TRBV27	CASSLSGGYEQYF
TRBV4-1	CASSPSGQKYQETQYF
TRBV4-1	CASSQVLRNLARNTEAFF
TRBV5-6	CASSLDRRNYGYTF
TRBV5-1	CASSLDTGATYEQYF
TRBV5-5	CASGPLQGTSTDTQYF
TRBV3-1/TRBV3-2	CASSPTWAGANYGYTF
TRBV2	CASRGTGVQPQHF
TRBV7-2	CASSQDRLYGYTF
TRBV5-1	CASSAGTSGIDTQYF
TRBV21-1	CASSPRGGRPNTEAFF
TRBV4-3	CASSQELGGRGYTF
TRBV19	CASSRGTGGGIEQFF
TRBV6-5	CASTLGGGTDTQYF
TRBV7-9	CASSFGEAMNTEAFF
TRBV5-1	CASNEAGGSYEQYF
TRBV21-1	CASSKDCRAEGNTIYF
TRBV3-1/TRBV3-2	CASSQDLRGHDYGYTF
TRBV5-5	CASSRENTGELFF
TRBV7-2	CASSPTGLEKLFF
TRBV11-3	CASSLGGRTNYGYTF
TRBV10-3	CAISESKGGAYNEQFF
TRBV24-1	CATSGGGAGNEQFF
TRBV18	CASSPTGVNEKLFF
TRBV7-9	CASSSGVSAEAFF
TRBV5-1	CASSLDRIPHEQYF
TRBV27	CASSLGLAGEQFF
TRBV6-5	CASSQLGTARKGYTF
TRBV5-6	CASSLAPGGNSPLHF
TRBV29-1	CSARTGGVSYEQYF
TRBV9	CASSVAGQGAGEKLFF
TRBV6-5	CASSRQAVNTEAFF
TRBV6-2/TRBV6-3	CASSYSSGQANYGYTF
TRBV19	CASSIGGRNQPQHF
TRBV18	CASSPTSGGQFF
TRBV19	CASNRGLDSYNEQFF
TRBV4-3	CASSQDPQGSTNEKLFF
TRBV18	CASNRGQPNYGYTF
TRBV9	CASSVASSYNSPLHF
TRBV18	CASSPNWGGETQYF
TRBV5-4	CASSAAELAGSGANVLTF
TRBV28	CASRPDRYDYEQYF